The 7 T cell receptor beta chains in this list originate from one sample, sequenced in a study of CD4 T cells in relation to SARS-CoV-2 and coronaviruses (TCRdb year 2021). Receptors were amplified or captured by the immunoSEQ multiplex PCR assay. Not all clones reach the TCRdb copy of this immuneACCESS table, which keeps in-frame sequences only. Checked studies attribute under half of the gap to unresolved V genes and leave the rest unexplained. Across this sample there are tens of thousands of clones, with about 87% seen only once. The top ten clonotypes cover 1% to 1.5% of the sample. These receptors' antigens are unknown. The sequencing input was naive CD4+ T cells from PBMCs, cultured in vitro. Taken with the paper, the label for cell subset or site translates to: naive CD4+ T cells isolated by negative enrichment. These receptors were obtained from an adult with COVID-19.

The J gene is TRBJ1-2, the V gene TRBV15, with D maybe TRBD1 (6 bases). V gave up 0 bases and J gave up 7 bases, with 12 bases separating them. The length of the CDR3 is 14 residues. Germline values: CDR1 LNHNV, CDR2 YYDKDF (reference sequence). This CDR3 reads CATSRERQVFGYTF. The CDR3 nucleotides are TGTGCCACCAGCAGAGAGCGACAGGTGTTTGGCTACACCTTC. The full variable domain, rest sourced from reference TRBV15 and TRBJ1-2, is DAMVIQNPRYQVTQFGKPVTLSCSQTLNHNVMYWYQQKSSQAPKLLFHYYDKDFNNEADTPDNFQSRRPNTSFCFLDIRSPGLGDTAMYLCATSRERQVFGYTFGSGTRLTVV.

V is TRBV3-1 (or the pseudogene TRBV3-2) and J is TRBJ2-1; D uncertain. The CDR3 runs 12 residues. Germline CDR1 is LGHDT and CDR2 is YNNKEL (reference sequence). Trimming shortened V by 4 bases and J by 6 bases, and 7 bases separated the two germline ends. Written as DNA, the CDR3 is TGTGCCAGCAGCCGATATCTCAATGAGCAGTTCTTC. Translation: CASSRYLNEQFF.

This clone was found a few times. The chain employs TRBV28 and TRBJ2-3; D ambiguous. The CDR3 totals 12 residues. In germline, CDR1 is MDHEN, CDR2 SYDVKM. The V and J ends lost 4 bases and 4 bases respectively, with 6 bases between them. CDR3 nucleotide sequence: TGTGCCAGCAGTTCCACGGCAGATACGCAGTATTTT. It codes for CASSSTADTQYF. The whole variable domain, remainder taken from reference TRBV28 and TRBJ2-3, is DVKVTQSSRYLVKRTGEKVFLECVQDMDHENMFWYRQDPGLGLRLIYFSYDVKMKEKGDIPEGYSVSREKKERFSLILESASTNQTSMYLCASSSTADTQYFGPGTRLTVL.

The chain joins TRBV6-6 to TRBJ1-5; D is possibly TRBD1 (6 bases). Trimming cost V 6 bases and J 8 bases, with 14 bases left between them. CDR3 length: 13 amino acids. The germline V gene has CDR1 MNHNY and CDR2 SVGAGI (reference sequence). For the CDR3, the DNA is TGTGCCAGCAGGCAACAGGGTTGGGAGCCCCAGCATTTT. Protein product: CASRQQGWEPQHF.

The CDR3 DNA reads TGTGCCAGCAGTAAACATGGAGCGTACACCATTCCCAGAATAGAGACCCAGTACTTC. It encodes CASSKHGAYTIPRIETQYF. The chain couples TRBV6-2 or TRBV6-3 to TRBJ2-5; D uncertain. V shed 5 bases and J shed 4 bases, with 29 bases lying between them. The CDR3 length is 19 residues. Germline values: CDR1 MNHEY, CDR2 SVGEGT.

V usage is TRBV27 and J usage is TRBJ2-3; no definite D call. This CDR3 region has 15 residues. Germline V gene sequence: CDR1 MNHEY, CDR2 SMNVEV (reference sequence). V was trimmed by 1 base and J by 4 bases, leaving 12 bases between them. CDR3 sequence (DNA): TGTGCCAGCAGTTTATGGCCGGAACGTTCAGATACGCAGTATTTT. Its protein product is CASSLWPERSDTQYF.

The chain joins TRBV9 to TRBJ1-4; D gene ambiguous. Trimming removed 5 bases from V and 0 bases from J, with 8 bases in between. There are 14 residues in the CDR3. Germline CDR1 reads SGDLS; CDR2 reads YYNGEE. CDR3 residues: CASSAVATNEKLFF. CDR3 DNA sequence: TGTGCCAGCAGTGCGGTTGCAACTAATGAAAAACTGTTTTTT.